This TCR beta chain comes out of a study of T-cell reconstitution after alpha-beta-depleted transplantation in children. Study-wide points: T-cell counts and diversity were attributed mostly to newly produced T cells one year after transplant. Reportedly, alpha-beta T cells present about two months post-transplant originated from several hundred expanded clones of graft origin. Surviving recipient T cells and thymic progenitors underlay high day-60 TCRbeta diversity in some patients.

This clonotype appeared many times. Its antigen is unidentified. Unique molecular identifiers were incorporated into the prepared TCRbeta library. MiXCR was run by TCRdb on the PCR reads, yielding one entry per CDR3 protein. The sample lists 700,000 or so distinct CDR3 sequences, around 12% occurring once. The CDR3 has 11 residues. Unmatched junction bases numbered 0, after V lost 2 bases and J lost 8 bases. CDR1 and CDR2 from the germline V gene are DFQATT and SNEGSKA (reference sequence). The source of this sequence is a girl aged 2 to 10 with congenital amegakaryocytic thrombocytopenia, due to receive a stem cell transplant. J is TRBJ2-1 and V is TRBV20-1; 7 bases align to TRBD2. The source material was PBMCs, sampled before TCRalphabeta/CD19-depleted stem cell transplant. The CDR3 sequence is CSARSGDEQFF. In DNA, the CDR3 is TGCAGTGCTAGAAGCGGGGATGAGCAGTTCTTC.